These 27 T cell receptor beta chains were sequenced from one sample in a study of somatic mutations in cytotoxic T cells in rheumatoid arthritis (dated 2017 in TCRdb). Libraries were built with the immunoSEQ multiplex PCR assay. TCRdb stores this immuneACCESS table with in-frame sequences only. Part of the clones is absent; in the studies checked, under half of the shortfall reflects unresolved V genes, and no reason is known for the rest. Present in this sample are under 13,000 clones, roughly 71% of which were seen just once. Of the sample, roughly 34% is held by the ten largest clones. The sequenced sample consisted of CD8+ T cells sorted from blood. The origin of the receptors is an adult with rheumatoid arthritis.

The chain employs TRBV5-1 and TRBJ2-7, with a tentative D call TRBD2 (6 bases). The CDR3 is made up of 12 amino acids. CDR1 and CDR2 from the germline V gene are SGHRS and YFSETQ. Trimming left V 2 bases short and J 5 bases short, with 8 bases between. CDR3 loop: CASSFWGDEQYF. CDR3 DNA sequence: TGCGCCAGCAGCTTTTGGGGGGACGAGCAGTACTTC.

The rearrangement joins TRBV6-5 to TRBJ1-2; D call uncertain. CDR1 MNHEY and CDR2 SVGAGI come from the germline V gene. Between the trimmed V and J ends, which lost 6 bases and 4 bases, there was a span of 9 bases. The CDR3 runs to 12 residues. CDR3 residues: CASRIGVYGYTF. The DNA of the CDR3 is TGTGCCAGCAGGATTGGGGTCTATGGCTACACCTTC.

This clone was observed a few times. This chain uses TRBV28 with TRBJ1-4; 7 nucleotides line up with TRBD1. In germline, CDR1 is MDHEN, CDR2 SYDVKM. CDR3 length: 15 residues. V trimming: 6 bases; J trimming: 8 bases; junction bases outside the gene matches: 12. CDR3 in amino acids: CASSPRQGIGEKLFF. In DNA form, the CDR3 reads TGTGCCAGCAGCCCTAGACAGGGTATAGGCGAAAAACTGTTTTTT.

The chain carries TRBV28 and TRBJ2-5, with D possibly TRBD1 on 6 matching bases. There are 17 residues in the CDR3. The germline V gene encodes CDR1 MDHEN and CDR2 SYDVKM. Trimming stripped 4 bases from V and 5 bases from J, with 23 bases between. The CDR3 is CASSSRGTGHYRETQYF. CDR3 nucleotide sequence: TGTGCCAGCAGTTCTAGGGGGACGGGACATTACAGGGAGACCCAGTACTTC. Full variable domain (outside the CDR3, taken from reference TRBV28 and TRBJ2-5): DVKVTQSSRYLVKRTGEKVFLECVQDMDHENMFWYRQDPGLGLRLIYFSYDVKMKEKGDIPEGYSVSREKKERFSLILESASTNQTSMYLCASSSRGTGHYRETQYFGPGTRLLVL.

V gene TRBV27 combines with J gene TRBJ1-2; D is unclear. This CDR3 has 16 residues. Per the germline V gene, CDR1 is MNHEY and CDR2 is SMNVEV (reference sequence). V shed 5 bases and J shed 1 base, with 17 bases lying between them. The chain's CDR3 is CASSPSPGGVNYGYTF. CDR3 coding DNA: TGTGCCAGCAGTCCTTCTCCCGGTGGGGTTAACTATGGCTACACCTTC.

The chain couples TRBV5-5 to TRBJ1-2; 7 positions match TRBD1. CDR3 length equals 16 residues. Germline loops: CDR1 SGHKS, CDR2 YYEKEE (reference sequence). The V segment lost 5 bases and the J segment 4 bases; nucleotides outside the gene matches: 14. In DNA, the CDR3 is TGTGCCAGCAGTCACGCAGGGGGGCAAGGGGTCTATGGCTACACCTTC. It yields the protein CASSHAGGQGVYGYTF.

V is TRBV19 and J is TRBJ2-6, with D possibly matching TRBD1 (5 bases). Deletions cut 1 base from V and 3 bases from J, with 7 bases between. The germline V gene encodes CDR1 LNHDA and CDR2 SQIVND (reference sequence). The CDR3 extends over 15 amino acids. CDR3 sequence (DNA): TGTGCCAGTAGTATAGGGGGCTTTGGGGCCAACGTCCTGACTTTC. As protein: CASSIGGFGANVLTF.

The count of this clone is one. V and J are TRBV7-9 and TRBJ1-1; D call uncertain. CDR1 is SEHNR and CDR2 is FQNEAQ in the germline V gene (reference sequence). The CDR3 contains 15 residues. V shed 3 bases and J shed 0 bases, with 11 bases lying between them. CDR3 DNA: TGTGCCAGCAGCTTCGGCGGAATTTTGAACACTGAAGCTTTCTTT. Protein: CASSFGGILNTEAFF.

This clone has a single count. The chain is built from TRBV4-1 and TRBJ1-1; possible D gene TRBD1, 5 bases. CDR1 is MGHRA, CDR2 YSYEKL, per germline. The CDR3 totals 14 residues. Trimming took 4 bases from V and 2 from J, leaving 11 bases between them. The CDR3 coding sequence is TGCGCCAGCAGCCTTCCCCAGGGAAACACTGAAGCTTTCTTT. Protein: CASSLPQGNTEAFF.

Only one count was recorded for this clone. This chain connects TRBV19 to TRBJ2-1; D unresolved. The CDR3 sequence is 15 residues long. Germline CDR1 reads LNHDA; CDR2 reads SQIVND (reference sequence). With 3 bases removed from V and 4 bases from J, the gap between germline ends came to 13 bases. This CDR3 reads CASSISQEPYNEQFF. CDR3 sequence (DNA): TGTGCCAGTAGTATTAGCCAGGAACCTTACAATGAGCAGTTCTTC.

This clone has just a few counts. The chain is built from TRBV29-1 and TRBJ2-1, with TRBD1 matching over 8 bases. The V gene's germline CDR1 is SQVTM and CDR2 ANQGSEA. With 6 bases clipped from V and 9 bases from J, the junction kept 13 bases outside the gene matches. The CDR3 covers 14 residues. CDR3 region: CSVAGTGQGREQFF. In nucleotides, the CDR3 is TGCAGCGTGGCCGGGACAGGACAGGGCCGTGAGCAGTTCTTC.

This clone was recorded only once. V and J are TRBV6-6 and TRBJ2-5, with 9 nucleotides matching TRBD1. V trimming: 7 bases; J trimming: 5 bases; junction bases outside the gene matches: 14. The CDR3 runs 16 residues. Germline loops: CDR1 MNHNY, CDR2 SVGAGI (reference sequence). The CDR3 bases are TGTGCCAGCACCTACGATTCGGGACAGGGTTTCGAGACCCAGTACTTC. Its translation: CASTYDSGQGFETQYF.

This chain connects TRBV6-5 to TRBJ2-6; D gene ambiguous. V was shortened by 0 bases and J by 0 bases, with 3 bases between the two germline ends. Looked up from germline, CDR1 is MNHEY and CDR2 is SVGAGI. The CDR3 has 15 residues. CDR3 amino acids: CASSYSSSGANVLTF. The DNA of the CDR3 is TGTGCCAGCAGTTACTCGAGCTCTGGGGCCAACGTCCTGACTTTC.

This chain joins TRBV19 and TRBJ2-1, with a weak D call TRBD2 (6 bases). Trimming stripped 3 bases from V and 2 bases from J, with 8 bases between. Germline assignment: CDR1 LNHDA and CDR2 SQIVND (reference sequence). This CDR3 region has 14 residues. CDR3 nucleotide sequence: TGTGCCAGTAGTATGGGCGGGACCTACAATGAGCAGTTCTTC. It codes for CASSMGGTYNEQFF.

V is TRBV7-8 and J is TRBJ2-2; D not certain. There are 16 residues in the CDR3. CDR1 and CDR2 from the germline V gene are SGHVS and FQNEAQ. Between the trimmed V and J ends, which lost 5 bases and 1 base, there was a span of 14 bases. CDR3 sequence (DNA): TGTGCCAGCAGCCCCAATGTCCTGCGGAACACCGGGGAGCTGTTTTTT. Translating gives CASSPNVLRNTGELFF.

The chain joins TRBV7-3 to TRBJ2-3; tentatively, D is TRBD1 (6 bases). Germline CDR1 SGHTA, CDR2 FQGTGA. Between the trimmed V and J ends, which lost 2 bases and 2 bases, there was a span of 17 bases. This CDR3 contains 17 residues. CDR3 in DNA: TGTGCCAGCAGCTTATCTGGTGGGGGCGTAGACACAGATACGCAGTATTTT. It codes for CASSLSGGGVDTDTQYF.

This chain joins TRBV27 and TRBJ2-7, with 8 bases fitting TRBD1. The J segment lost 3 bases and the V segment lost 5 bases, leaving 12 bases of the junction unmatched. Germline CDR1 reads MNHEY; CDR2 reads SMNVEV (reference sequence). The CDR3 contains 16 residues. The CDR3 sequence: CASSLGLTGANYEQYF. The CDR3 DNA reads TGTGCCAGCAGTCTAGGGCTGACAGGGGCAAACTACGAGCAGTACTTC.

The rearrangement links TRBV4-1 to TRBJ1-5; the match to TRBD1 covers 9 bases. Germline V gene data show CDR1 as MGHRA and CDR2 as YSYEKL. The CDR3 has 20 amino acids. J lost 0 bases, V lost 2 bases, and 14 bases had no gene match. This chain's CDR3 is CASSQTPGQGFGNSNQPQHF. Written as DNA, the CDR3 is TGCGCCAGCAGCCAAACCCCGGGACAGGGCTTCGGGAATAGCAATCAGCCCCAGCATTTT.

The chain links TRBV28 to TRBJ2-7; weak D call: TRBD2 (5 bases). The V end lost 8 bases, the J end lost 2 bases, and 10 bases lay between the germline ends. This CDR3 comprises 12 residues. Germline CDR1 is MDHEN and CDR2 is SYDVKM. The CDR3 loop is CASRGWAYEQYF. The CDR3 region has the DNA TGTGCCAGCCGCGGGTGGGCCTACGAGCAGTACTTC.

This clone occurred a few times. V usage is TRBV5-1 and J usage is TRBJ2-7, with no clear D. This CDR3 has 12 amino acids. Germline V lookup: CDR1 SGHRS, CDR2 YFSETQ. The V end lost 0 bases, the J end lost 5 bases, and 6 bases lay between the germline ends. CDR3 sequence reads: CASSLVGDEQYF. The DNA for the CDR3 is TGCGCCAGCAGCTTGGTTGGGGACGAGCAGTACTTC.

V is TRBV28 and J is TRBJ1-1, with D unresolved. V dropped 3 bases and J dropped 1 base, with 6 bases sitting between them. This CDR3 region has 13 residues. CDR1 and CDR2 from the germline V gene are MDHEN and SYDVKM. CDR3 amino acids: CASSFSRNTEAFF. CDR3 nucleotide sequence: TGTGCCAGCAGTTTTTCACGGAACACTGAAGCTTTCTTT.

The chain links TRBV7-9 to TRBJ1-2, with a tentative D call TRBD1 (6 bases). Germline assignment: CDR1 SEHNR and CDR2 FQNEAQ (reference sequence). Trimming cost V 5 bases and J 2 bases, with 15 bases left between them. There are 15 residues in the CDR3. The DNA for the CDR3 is TGTGCCAGCAGCGCAGCTGGACAGAAAAACTATGGCTACACCTTC. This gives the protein CASSAAGQKNYGYTF.

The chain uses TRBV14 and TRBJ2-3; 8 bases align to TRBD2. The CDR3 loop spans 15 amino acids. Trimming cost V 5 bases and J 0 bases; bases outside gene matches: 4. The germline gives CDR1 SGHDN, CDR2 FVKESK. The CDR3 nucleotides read TGTGCCAGCAGCTACAGCGGGGGCAGCACAGATACGCAGTATTTT. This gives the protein CASSYSGGSTDTQYF.

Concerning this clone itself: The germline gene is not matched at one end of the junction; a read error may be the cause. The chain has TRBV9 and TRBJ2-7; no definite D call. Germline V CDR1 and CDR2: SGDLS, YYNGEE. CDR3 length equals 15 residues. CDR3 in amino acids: CASSAGWHTSSEQYF. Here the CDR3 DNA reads TGTGCCAGCAGCGCTGGGTGGCATACCTCCTCCGAGCAGTACTTC.

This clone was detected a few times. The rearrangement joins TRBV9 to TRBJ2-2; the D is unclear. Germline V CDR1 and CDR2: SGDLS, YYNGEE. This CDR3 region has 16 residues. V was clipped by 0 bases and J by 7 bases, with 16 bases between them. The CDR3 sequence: CASSVETSGGLGELFF. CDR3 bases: TGTGCCAGCAGCGTAGAGACCTCCGGCGGTCTCGGGGAGCTGTTTTTT.

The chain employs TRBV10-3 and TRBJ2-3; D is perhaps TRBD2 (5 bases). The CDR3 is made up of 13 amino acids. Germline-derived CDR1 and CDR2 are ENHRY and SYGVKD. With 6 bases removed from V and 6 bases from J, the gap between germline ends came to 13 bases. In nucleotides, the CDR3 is TGTGCCATCAGAGATGGACTTGCCGATACGCAGTATTTT. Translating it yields CAIRDGLADTQYF.

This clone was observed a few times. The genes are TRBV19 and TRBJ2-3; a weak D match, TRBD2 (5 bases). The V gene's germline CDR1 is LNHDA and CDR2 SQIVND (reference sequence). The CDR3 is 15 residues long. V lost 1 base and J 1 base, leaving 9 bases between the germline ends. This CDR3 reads CASSIADYRTDTQYF. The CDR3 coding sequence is TGTGCCAGTAGTATAGCCGACTATCGCACAGATACGCAGTATTTT.